The 21 T cell receptor beta chains reported below all come from one sample, sequenced in a study of low-dose radiotherapy and immunotherapy resistance in tumors. TRAV and TRBV primers primed cDNA for both TCRalpha and TCRbeta. TCR amplification involved 20 PCR cycles with a constant-region primer and V-primer adapter. TCRdb passed the reads through MiXCR, listing each CDR3 protein once. The table records approximately 70,000 distinct CDR3 sequences, roughly 30% of them present only once. As for time point: before trial treatment. The sample consisted of PBMCs, taken before treatment. These receptors were obtained from a female donor with ovarian cancer.

Only one count was recorded for this clonotype. A read error is likely here: a far larger clone is one base away. The chain carries TRBV13 and TRBJ2-1; the match to TRBD2 covers 13 bases. The CDR3 extends over 15 amino acids. CDR1 is PRHDT, CDR2 FYEKMQ, per germline (reference sequence). Trimming at V came to 5 bases and at J to 10 bases, leaving 8 bases not matched to a gene. The CDR3, as DNA: TGTGCCAGCAGCCAACTAGCGGGAGGGACCTACGAGCAGTTCTTC. Its translation: CASSQLAGGTYEQFF. Full variable domain (outside the CDR3, taken from reference TRBV13 and TRBJ2-1): AAGVIQSPRHLIKEKRETATLKCYPIPRHDTVYWYQQGPGQDPQFLISFYEKMQSDKGSIPDRFSAQQFSDYHSELNMSSLELGDSALYFCASSQLAGGTYEQFFGPGTRLTVL.

This clonotype has at least ten counts. The rearrangement joins TRBV5-1 to TRBJ1-1, with D unresolved. Germline V gene data show CDR1 as SGHRS and CDR2 as YFSETQ. This CDR3 region has 17 residues. Trimming removed 1 base at V and 0 bases at J, with 16 bases between. The chain's CDR3 is CASSLFVGSRLNTEAFF. CDR3 sequence (DNA): TGCGCCAGCAGCTTGTTTGTCGGCAGTCGCTTGAACACTGAAGCTTTCTTT.

This clonotype has a count of ten or more. This rearrangement joins TRBV6-2 or TRBV6-3 to TRBJ2-4, with TRBD2 identical over 7 bases. The V segment lost 6 bases and the J segment 10 bases; nucleotides outside the gene matches: 15. The germline CDR1 and CDR2 sequences are MNHEY and SVGEGT. The CDR3 consists of 15 residues. The CDR3 bases are TGTGCCAGCAGCCTGCCGGGAGCGGGACTCCCAATTCAGTACTTC. Its protein is CASSLPGAGLPIQYF.

Worth noting for this clonotype: The likely explanation is a read error, given a far larger clone one base away. This chain joins TRBV6-5 and TRBJ2-7; weak D call: TRBD2 (6 bases). The CDR3 runs to 17 residues. CDR1 MNHEY and CDR2 SVGAGI come from the germline V gene. Trimming took off 5 bases at V and 7 bases at J, with 27 bases between the two ends. CDR3 nucleotides: TGTGCCAGCAGTCCCCGCCACGGGGCGGGATACTACAATGAGCAGTACTTC. Encoded protein: CASSPRHGAGYYNEQYF.

This clonotype was found many times. This rearrangement joins TRBV30 to TRBJ2-7, with 11 bases identical to TRBD1. Germline CDR1 GTSNPN, CDR2 SVGIG (reference sequence). The junction had 7 bases not matched to a gene; V was cut back by 4 bases and J by 5 bases. This CDR3 spans 14 amino acids. In nucleotides, the CDR3 is TGTGCCTGGAAACCCAGGACAGGGGGCCACGAGCAGTACTTC. Translated: CAWKPRTGGHEQYF. Together with reference TRBV30 and TRBJ2-7, the CDR3 gives the full variable domain: SQTIHQWPATLVQPVGSPLSLECTVEGTSNPNLYWYRQAAGRGLQLLFYSVGIGQISSEVPQNLSASRPQDRQFILSSKKLLLSDSGFYLCAWKPRTGGHEQYFGPGTRLTVT.

The V gene is TRBV7-3, the J gene TRBJ1-1; no firm D call. V was clipped by 3 bases and J by 2 bases, with 7 bases between them. The germline gives CDR1 SGHTA, CDR2 FQGTGA. The length of the CDR3 is 13 residues. The CDR3 nucleotides read TGTGCCAGCAGCTTGGGGTCTAACACTGAAGCTTTCTTT. Encoded protein: CASSLGSNTEAFF.

This clonotype was detected many times. The gene calls are TRBV29-1 and TRBJ1-1; 7 bases map to TRBD1. Germline CDR1 reads SQVTM; CDR2 reads ANQGSEA. The CDR3 runs to 15 residues. The V and J ends lost 4 bases and 0 bases, in that order; junction bases with no gene match: 8. CDR3 loop: CSVGLRGLLNTEAFF. CDR3 DNA sequence: TGCAGCGTTGGATTGAGGGGGCTACTGAACACTGAAGCTTTCTTT.

This clonotype was seen repeatedly, ten times or more. The chain joins TRBV29-1 to TRBJ2-1, with TRBD1 matching 9 bases. The CDR3 totals 13 residues. The trim removed 7 bases at V and 10 bases at J, leaving 11 bases unmatched. Germline V gene lookup returns CDR1 SQVTM and CDR2 ANQGSEA. CDR3 in DNA: TGCAGCGCGCCGGGACAGGGAACTAGGGAGCAGTTCTTC. This encodes CSAPGQGTREQFF.

This clonotype appeared many times. This chain links TRBV20-1 with TRBJ2-3; D perhaps matches TRBD2 (5 bases). Germline loops: CDR1 DFQATT, CDR2 SNEGSKA (reference sequence). The ends were cut back, 2 bases at V and 0 bases at J, with 9 bases in the middle. The CDR3 contains 14 residues. As DNA, the CDR3 is TGCAGTGCTAGACTAGCTCAGAGCACAGATACGCAGTATTTT. Protein sequence: CSARLAQSTDTQYF.

The chain has TRBV6-6 and TRBJ2-2; TRBD2 aligns across 12 bases. V lost 6 bases and J lost 1; bases outside the gene matches: 6. Looked up from germline, CDR1 is MNHNY and CDR2 is SVGAGI (reference sequence). This CDR3 region has 17 residues. The CDR3 DNA reads TGTGCCAGCAGCAGACTAGCGGGAGCAGGGAACACCGGGGAGCTGTTTTTT. It yields the protein CASSRLAGAGNTGELFF.

This clonotype is a singleton in its sample. This probably arose from a read error, given a far larger clone one base away. The chain uses TRBV12-3 or TRBV12-4 and TRBJ2-7; 7 bases fit TRBD2. The CDR3 spans 16 residues. V trimming: 3 bases; J trimming: 7 bases; junction bases outside the gene matches: 15. The CDR3 DNA reads TGTGCCAGCAGTTTGGCCGCTAGCGGAGCCTACAATGAGCAGTACTTC. Protein product: CASSLAASGAYNEQYF.

The CDR3 coding sequence is TGTGCCAGCAGCCGCCGGCGGCAGGGAGGCGCGAACACCGGGGAGCTGTTTTTT. Amino acids: CASSRRRQGGANTGELFF. The gene calls are TRBV13 and TRBJ2-2, with D tentatively TRBD2 (6 bases). The CDR3 consists of 18 residues. The V gene's germline CDR1 is PRHDT and CDR2 FYEKMQ (reference sequence). Trimming left V 5 bases short and J 0 bases short, with 19 bases between.

This clonotype was picked up a small number of times. The chain recombines TRBV5-4 with TRBJ2-1; possible D gene TRBD1, 5 bases. The CDR3 runs to 16 residues. Trimming removed 0 bases at V and 8 bases at J, with 18 bases between. Per germline, CDR1 SGHNT and CDR2 YYREEE (reference sequence). The CDR3 reads CASSLGLGPQGDEQFF. In DNA, the CDR3 is TGTGCCAGCAGCTTGGGATTGGGGCCCCAAGGGGATGAGCAGTTCTTC.

This clonotype was observed many times. V usage is TRBV29-1 and J usage is TRBJ1-1; D might be TRBD1 (5 bases). CDR3 length: 13 amino acids. V lost 5 bases, J lost 5 bases, and 15 bases lay in between. In germline, CDR1 is SQVTM, CDR2 ANQGSEA. The CDR3 here is CSVSTQGGTEAFF. The DNA for the CDR3 is TGCAGCGTTAGTACCCAGGGTGGGACTGAAGCTTTCTTT.

This clonotype was counted many times. The chain combines TRBV11-2 with TRBJ2-3, with TRBD2 matching over 15 bases. From germline, CDR1 is SGHAT and CDR2 FQNNGV. This CDR3 region has 16 residues. The ends lost 6 bases at V and 5 bases at J; junction bases unmatched: 6. The CDR3 DNA is TGTGCCAGCAGTCTCGGACTAGCGGGAGGGGGAGATACGCAGTATTTT. It codes for CASSLGLAGGGDTQYF.

This clonotype was seen many times. This chain uses TRBV30 with TRBJ2-7; TRBD1 or TRBD2 may be the D gene (7 bases each). Trimming took off 3 bases at V and 7 bases at J, with 13 bases between the two ends. Germline-derived CDR1 and CDR2 are GTSNPN and SVGIG (reference sequence). The CDR3 extends over 12 amino acids. The CDR3 DNA sequence: TGTGCCTGGAGCACAGGGGAGGGAGAGCAGTACTTC. Amino acid sequence: CAWSTGEGEQYF.

The V and J genes are TRBV28 and TRBJ2-2, with a tentative D call TRBD1 (5 bases). Germline V gives CDR1 MDHEN, CDR2 SYDVKM. V was pared by 4 bases and J by 0 bases, with 6 bases between. This CDR3 has 14 residues. CDR3 loop: CASSSTANTGELFF. Written as DNA, the CDR3 is TGTGCCAGCAGTTCGACAGCGAACACCGGGGAGCTGTTTTTT.

As concerns this clonotype: This could be a read error, since a much larger clone is one nucleotide away. The CDR3 region is CASSLARASGGLEQYF. CDR3 DNA sequence: TGTGCCAGCAGCTTAGCGCGGGCTAGCGGGGGCCTCGAGCAGTACTTC. This chain joins TRBV7-9 and TRBJ2-7; 10 nucleotides agree with TRBD2. Germline V gene sequence: CDR1 SEHNR, CDR2 FQNEAQ (reference sequence). Losses at the gene ends were 0 bases for V and 6 bases for J; bases not matched to a gene: 8. The CDR3 is 16 residues long.

Of note for this clonotype: Since a far larger clone is one base different, this is likely a read error. The CDR3 nucleotides are TGTGCCAGCAGTAACGATAGCGGGAGTGGCACAGATACGCAGTATTTT. This encodes CASSNDSGSGTDTQYF. V is TRBV25-1 and J is TRBJ2-3; 9 bases fit TRBD2. With V trimmed by 5 bases and J by 1 base, 7 bases remained unmatched. The germline V gene encodes CDR1 MGHDK and CDR2 SYGVNS. The CDR3 contains 16 residues.

The chain recombines TRBV27 with TRBJ1-2; D remains ambiguous. V was trimmed by 3 bases and J by 7 bases, leaving 15 bases between them. The CDR3 runs 14 residues. CDR1 MNHEY and CDR2 SMNVEV come from the germline V gene (reference sequence). This chain's CDR3 is CASSLTDMVAGYTF. CDR3 DNA: TGTGCCAGCAGTTTGACCGACATGGTCGCTGGCTACACCTTC.

This clonotype was detected ten times or more. This rearrangement joins TRBV2 to TRBJ2-1; TRBD2 matches 7 bases. This CDR3 is 15 amino acids long. Trimming took 5 bases from V and 4 from J; bases not matched to a gene: 8. Germline values: CDR1 SNHLY, CDR2 FYNNEI. In nucleotides, the CDR3 is TGTGCCAGCAGTATCCAGCGGGGAAGGTACAATGAGCAGTTCTTC. It yields the protein CASSIQRGRYNEQFF. Filled out from reference TRBV2 and TRBJ2-1, the complete variable domain reads EPEVTQTPSHQVTQMGQEVILRCVPISNHLYFYWYRQILGQKVEFLVSFYNNEISEKSEIFDDQFSVERPDGSNFTLKIRSTKLEDSAMYFCASSIQRGRYNEQFFGPGTRLTVL.